This T cell receptor beta chain was retrieved from a study of T cells in Graves' hyperthyroidism and ophthalmopathy. This clonotype was recorded a few times. Germline V lookup: CDR1 SGHTA, CDR2 FQGNSA. Trimming shortened V by 5 bases and J by 2 bases, and 7 bases separated the two germline ends. The CDR3 covers 12 residues. The investigators amplified TCR beta CDR3 regions from RNA transcripts. Carried out on the TCR CDR3, a first-round RT-PCR used the HTBI primer set. TCRdb redid the calling of the multiplex PCR reads with MiXCR, one entry per CDR3 protein. This table has hundreds of thousands of distinct CDR3 sequences, around 39% appearing once.

The receptor comes from a man aged 18 to 35 with Graves' hyperthyroidism. This sequence joins TRBV7-2 and TRBJ2-7; D unresolved. The sequencing input was blood. DNA of the CDR3: TGTGCCAGCAGCGTTAGAGCCTACGAGCAGTACTTC. The encoded protein is CASSVRAYEQYF.